The sequence of this T cell receptor (beta chain) was determined in a study of shared clonotypes between healthy human individuals. As defined, naive CD8 cells were CD45RO-negative and positively selected for CCR7, with terminally differentiated effector memory CD45RA+ cells excluded. CDR1 and CDR2 (germline): SGHAT, FQNNGV. The CDR3 extends over 14 amino acids. Trimming took 7 bases from V and 4 from J, leaving 16 bases between them. The assay used deep level. It was across several immunoSEQ plates that each subset's genomic DNA was evenly split. Per the study methods: ImmunoSEQ junction-only sequences lacked quality scores, so their filtering differed. Sequenced by immunoSEQ multiplex PCR; TCRdb stores in-frame clones only, minus some. For V, J and clone size, that table is used; D and trimming come from the DNA. The repertoire holds 450,000 to 700,000 clones, 95% to 96% seen once, with roughly 0.1% in the top ten.

The sequence was collected from a woman aged 25 to 39 in good health. The gene calls are TRBV11-2 and TRBJ1-1, with a possible D match to TRBD1 (6 bases). What was sequenced was naive CD8+ T cells sorted from blood. The CDR3 loop is CASTSYKGGTEAFF. CDR3 bases: TGTGCCAGCACCAGTTACAAGGGGGGCACTGAAGCTTTCTTT. Together with reference TRBV11-2 and TRBJ1-1, the CDR3 gives the full variable domain: EAGVAQSPRYKIIEKRQSVAFWCNPISGHATLYWYQQILGQGPKLLIQFQNNGVVDDSQLPKDRFSAERLKGVDSTLKIQPAKLEDSAVYLCASTSYKGGTEAFFGQGTRLTVV.